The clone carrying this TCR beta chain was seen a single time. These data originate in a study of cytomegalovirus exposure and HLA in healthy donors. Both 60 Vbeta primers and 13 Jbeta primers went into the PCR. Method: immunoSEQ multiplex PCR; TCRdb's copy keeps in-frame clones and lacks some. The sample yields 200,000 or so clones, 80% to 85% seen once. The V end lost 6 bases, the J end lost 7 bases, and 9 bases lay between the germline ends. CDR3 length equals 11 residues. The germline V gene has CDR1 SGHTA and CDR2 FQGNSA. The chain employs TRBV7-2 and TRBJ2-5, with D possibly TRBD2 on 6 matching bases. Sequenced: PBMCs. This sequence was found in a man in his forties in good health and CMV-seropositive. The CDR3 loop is CASRERATQYF. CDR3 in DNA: TGTGCCAGCAGAGAGCGGGCGACCCAGTACTTC.